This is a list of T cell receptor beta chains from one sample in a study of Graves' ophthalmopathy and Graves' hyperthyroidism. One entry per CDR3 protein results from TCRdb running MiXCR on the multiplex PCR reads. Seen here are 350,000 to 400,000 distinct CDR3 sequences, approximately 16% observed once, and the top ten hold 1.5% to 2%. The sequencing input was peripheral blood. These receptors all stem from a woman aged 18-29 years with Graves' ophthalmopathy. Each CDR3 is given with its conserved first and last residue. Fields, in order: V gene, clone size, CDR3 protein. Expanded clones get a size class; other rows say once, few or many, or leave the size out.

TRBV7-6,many,CASSRTGALYEQYF
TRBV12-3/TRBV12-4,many,CASSLSISNQPQHF
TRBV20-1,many,CSARGREGLYEQYF
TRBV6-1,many,CASSEDRQTFYGYTF
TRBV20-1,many,CSAPSLDRRVGTLETQYF
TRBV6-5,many,CASRLTGITSEQYF
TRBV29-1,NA,CSVAEGVRTEAFF
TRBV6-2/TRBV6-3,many,CASSYSRGQGRSNQPQHF
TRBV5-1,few,CASSVTTGTEAFF
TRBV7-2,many,CASSSGLAEPYEQYF
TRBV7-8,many,CASSPRWETQYF
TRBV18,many,CASSAYSGNQPQHF
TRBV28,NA,CASSSTSSKTGIYGYTF
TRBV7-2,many,CASSRLAAGGETQYF
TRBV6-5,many,CASRRTGGLHTEAFF
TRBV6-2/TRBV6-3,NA,CASSDRGRGENTEAFF
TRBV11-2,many,CASSLQGALGGQPQHF
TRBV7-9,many,CASTLSRVSGNTIYF
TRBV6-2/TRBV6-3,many,CASNEDKGQLYEQYF
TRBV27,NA,CASTPLHTGTEAFF
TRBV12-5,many,CASGLGEGTEAFF
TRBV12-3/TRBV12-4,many,CASSLVRGRTGELFF
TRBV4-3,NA,CASSPSWGPPSPEAFF
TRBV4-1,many,CASSPAIQDRFYGYTF
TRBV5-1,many,CASSQGLAGTYEQYF
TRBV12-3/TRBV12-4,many,CASSLRGTSNARAEAFF
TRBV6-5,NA,CASSYTSRGSNTEAFF
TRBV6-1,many,CASNGDGGSCEQYF
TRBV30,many,CAWSVQIQETQYF
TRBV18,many,CASSPSGTEAYGYTF
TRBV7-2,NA,CASSWYARGGFEQYF
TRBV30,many,CAWSGDRGDDYGYTF
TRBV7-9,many,CASSLEGLYNEQFF
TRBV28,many,CASSLGSLTGELFF
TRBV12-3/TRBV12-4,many,CASSLPGPRETQYF
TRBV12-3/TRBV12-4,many,CASSLRGGLGYEQYF
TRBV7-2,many,CASSFVGQILAKNIQYF
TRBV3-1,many,CASSQKETQYF
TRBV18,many,CASSPEAGNGYGYTF
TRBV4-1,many,CASSRGGWGRTVGWAGGYTF
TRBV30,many,CAWSSGTGRSYEQYF
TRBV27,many,CASSLSFEGKETQYF
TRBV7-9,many,CASTSLTYSVGTF
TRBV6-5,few,CASSTRGSSYEQYF
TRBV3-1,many,CASSQSGLRERETQYF
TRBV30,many,CAWTSGGLAGQETQYF
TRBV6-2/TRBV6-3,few,CASHQLPTASAEQYF